One TCR beta chain is described in this entry. Its antigen is still unknown. No qualities accompany the bases; no much larger clone lies one base away. This specimen includes other DNA sequences encoding the same CDR3. Library preparation was by the immunoSEQ multiplex PCR assay. The multiplex PCR relied on a mix of 60 forward primers for TCR Vbeta segments and 13 reverse primers for TCR Jbeta segments. A multiplex PCR assay on genomic DNA amplified the CDR3 region of rearranged TCR beta genes. The amplified TCR beta libraries were sequenced on the Illumina HiSeq System as 87-base-pair reads. In the authors' own workflow: A later analysis counted approximately 84 million unique TCR beta chains across the 600 to 850 repertoires, and roughly 11 million of these chains were shared by at least two donors. To remove PCR and sequencing errors, raw reads were error-corrected and collapsed into unique sequences using a nearest-neighbor algorithm that merged closely related sequences. CDR3 sequences were aligned to IMGT reference sequences to assign V, D and J gene segments. For a sequence to be retained, at least a six-nucleotide match to both a V gene segment and a J gene segment was required. A rearrangement was called productive if the CDR3 had no stop codons and remained in frame with V and J, and every other rearrangement was called non-productive. CDR3 was defined by IMGT convention, running from the second conserved V-encoded cysteine to the conserved J-encoded phenylalanine. The earlier analysis of about 590 of the donors excluded sequences that lacked an unambiguous match to a single V gene segment. In an earlier analysis of some 590 of the donors, V segments were called functional above 56.7% productive rearrangements and were called segregating when the between-donor standard deviation exceeded 5%. A statistical classification framework was built for diagnosing cytomegalovirus status from the catalog of TCR beta chain sequences. V and J gene assignment, in a later analysis, came from comparing TCR nucleotide sequences with IMGT/GENE-DB human TR gene sequences. The TCRdist pipeline was used in a later analysis to assign CDR3 sequences and most-parsimonious VDJ recombination scenarios. In a later analysis, every TCR beta chain was defined by the combination of its CDR3 amino acid sequence and its V-gene family, and reads without a unique V-gene family were dropped. To address suspected cross-contamination and a sequencing artifact, a later analysis removed 592 highly shared, low-generation-probability nucleotide sequences. In a later analysis, a clonal expansion index for each public chain was calculated from normalized within-repertoire ranks of inferred template counts. In a later analysis, generation probabilities were computed with a VDJ recombination model fitted to out-of-frame rearrangements, and the resulting probabilities were checked against IGoR. In a later analysis, hypergeometric tests were used to score TCR-TCR, TCR-HLA and TCR-CMV co-occurrence, with a repertoire-size bias correction applied to TCR pairs. To estimate false discovery rates, a later analysis permuted the HLA or CMV assignments 20 times. In a later analysis, co-occurring TCRs were grouped using DBSCAN, and TCRdist sequence similarity was added for clustering within HLA-allele-positive subsets. Co-occurrence clustering excluded repertoires with fewer than 30,000 or more than 120,000 public chains, plus five with anomalous nucleotide sharing. This immuneACCESS table, as held by TCRdb, lists in-frame sequences with V and J called but not all clones. Of the missing ones, under half trace to an unresolved V gene in checked studies; the others have no known cause. That table furnishes V, J and clone size, whereas the DNA furnished D and trimming. Recorded for this sample are roughly 140,000 clones; over 70% of them occurred a single time. The ten largest clones represent about 5.6% of the sample.

V trim: 0 bases; J trim: 1 base; unmatched bases: 6. The CDR3, cysteine through phenylalanine, is 16 amino acids long. Solely the CDR3 DNA is kept, with 48 bases framed from the first base. The germline V gene (reference sequence) sets CDR1 to SGHKS and CDR2 to YYEKEE. This record comes from a study of cytomegalovirus exposure and HLA in healthy donors listed by TCRdb under 2017. For the study in its entirety: An earlier analysis of around 600 of the donors reported 250 to 300 Gb of sequence data and around 110 million unique TCR beta sequences from about 179 million T cells. Both class I and class II loci were covered by HLA typing, at four-digit resolution. Among around 400 genotyped donors of the cohort, an average of approximately 240,000 unique TCR beta nucleotide sequences were sequenced per donor, roughly 18% of them non-productive. To predict cytomegalovirus infection status, the study brought together high-throughput TCR immunosequencing, statistical association of individual TCRs with disease status, and machine learning. All discovery cohort repertoires had been generated on a single sequencing platform. The study was designed to test whether signatures of past pathogen exposure could be identified by cataloging public T cell receptors. The study used immunosequencing to profile the T cell repertoires of 670 or so subjects and linked those repertoires to cytomegalovirus serostatus. Several DR-DQ haplotypes were treated as single units for association and clustering because of strong linkage in the cohort. Besides the first cohort of 550 to 750 subjects, a separate validation cohort made up of about 120 different subjects was used. Typing coverage differed by locus: A, B, C, DRB1 and DQB1 were typed in roughly 620-640 donors, DQA1 in 522, DPA1 in over 600, and DPB1 in 400 to 490. Donor age, sex, ethnicity and CMV serostatus were compiled alongside the repertoire data. To study patterns of TCR occurrence, a later analysis re-analyzed previously published TCR beta repertoires from around 700 donors and added high-resolution HLA genotyping. Genome-wide SNP genotypes for about 65% of the roughly 670 donors were used in a later genetic analysis, which treated that subset as a discovery cohort. About 300 gigabases of sequencing data and roughly 80 million unique TCR sequences made up an early release that covered several hundred HLA-typed donors. In the later analysis, no new phenotypic data were used to find candidate immune exposures; instead, reliance was placed on TCR beta sequences and their occurrence across donors. An earlier analysis of approximately 580 of the donors used high-throughput TCR beta sequencing to judge whether each TCR beta V gene segment behaved as functional or pseudogenic. The genetic ancestry cluster associated with self-reported Caucasian donors included over 80% of the roughly 400 genotyped donors. The research as a whole found: When HLA alleles, especially DR and DQ, strongly co-occurred, TCR associations were difficult to assign to individual alleles. In a later analysis, TCR association rates were found to vary across HLA loci, with the most associated TCRs seen for DRB1 alleles and the fewest for HLA-C alleles. The study listed around 160 TCR beta chains as associated with cytomegalovirus. In vitro tests confirmed that a few of the cytomegalovirus-associated TCR beta chains recognize cytomegalovirus antigens. For the cohort, immune exposure information was limited to CMV serostatus. A later analysis found that most CMV-associated TCR beta chains appeared HLA-restricted, with HLA associations seemingly driven largely by CMV exposure. Sequencing depth was assumed to be roughly uniform across donors in the presence/absence analyses, though that assumption may not hold. According to a later analysis, parvovirus B19, influenza, CMV and Epstein-Barr virus appeared linked to several top co-occurrence clusters. A further reported finding was that TCR beta sequences accurately predicted the HLA-A and HLA-B alleles for most subjects in the first cohort. A later genetic analysis associated a missense DCLRE1C variant with V-gene and J-gene trimming of TCR beta chains, and an independent cohort replicated the association. In an earlier analysis of about 600 of the donors, most TCR beta V segments appeared in productive rearrangements about 87% or about 30% of the time, broadly matching IMGT annotations. Specific HLA alleles were associated with over 15,000 TCR beta sequences at a false discovery rate of 0.05 in a later analysis. Across donors, most TCR sequences were observed very rarely, whereas some public TCRs were present in many individuals. Approximately 16 rarely observed V segments, including chromosome 9 orphons, were excluded from the earlier analysis of just under 600 of the donors because counts were too low. A group of highly shared sequence variants was considered likely to be a technical artifact of the sequencing pipeline. According to the authors, the approach could potentially be generalized to other disease states and immunological phenotypes. Compared with the 666-donor mean, donors in an Asian-associated ancestry cluster had fewer N-insertions in productive TCRs, according to a later genetic analysis. In a later analysis, HLA-associated TCR beta chains showed more clonal expansion and lower generation probabilities than non-associated chains that were equally common. Because some donors lacked HLA typing at each locus, the association tests relied only on the typed subset. In this cohort, only TCR beta chains were sequenced, and detectable features were limited by the absence of alpha or paired-chain data. The classifier was reported to diagnose cytomegalovirus status with high specificity and sensitivity in both the original and validation cohorts. Some IMGT-functional V segments, including TRBV6-2 and TRBV6-3, could not be distinguished by the 87-base-pair reads and were therefore excluded. Linkage disequilibrium might explain the correlated functional status among segregating V segments, but an unknown experimental factor could not be excluded.

In total, approximately 700 healthy bone marrow donors made up the cohort. All cohort members were sampled while nominally healthy, although unrecorded immune exposures were likely present. The donor was CMV seropositive and was included in the group of 250 to 300 seropositive cohort members. A peripheral blood sample was provided by each donor, and peripheral blood mononuclear cells were used for TCR beta sequencing. Genomic DNA was extracted from the blood cell samples with the Qiagen DNeasy Blood Extraction Kit. The rearrangement combines TRBV5-5 with TRBJ2-7, and TRBD2 matches 8 of the central bases. Input material: PBMCs. The sequence was collected from a young man in good health and CMV-seropositive. The CDR3 reads CASSLGAGASSYEQYF. The nucleotides are TGTGCCAGCAGCTTGGGAGCGGGGGCTTCTTCCTACGAGCAGTACTTC.